Below are 17 T cell receptor beta chains sequenced from a single sample in a study of OX40 agonist ivuxolimab in advanced cancers. Sequencing was performed with immunoSEQ multiplex PCR; in TCRdb, only in-frame clones are kept and a portion is missing. The sample holds 60,000 to 95,000 clones, approximately 81% seen once. The specimen was CD4+ or CD8+ T cells sorted from blood, collected in a trial of the OX40 agonist ivuxolimab. The origin of the receptors is an adult with an advanced solid tumor such as melanoma, head and neck, liver or kidney cancer.

This chain joins TRBV28 and TRBJ1-6, with D tentatively TRBD1 (5 bases). Germline V gene sequence: CDR1 MDHEN, CDR2 SYDVKM. This CDR3 spans 13 amino acids. Trimming removed 2 bases at V and 11 bases at J, with 10 bases between. CDR3 sequence (DNA): TGTGCCAGCAGTTTAACCCGGGGCACACCCCTCCACTTT. Translation: CASSLTRGTPLHF.

This clone was counted at least ten times. The chain links TRBV14 to TRBJ1-1; maybe TRBD1 (5 bases). Trimming cost V 4 bases and J 4 bases, with 10 bases left between them. The CDR3 runs 13 residues. Germline V gene sequence: CDR1 SGHDN, CDR2 FVKESK. The DNA for the CDR3 is TGTGCCAGCAGCCCCCGGGGGTTCACTGAAGCTTTCTTT. Its protein product is CASSPRGFTEAFF.

This chain joins TRBV19 and TRBJ2-2; perhaps TRBD1 as D (7 bases). Germline V gene lookup returns CDR1 LNHDA and CDR2 SQIVND (reference sequence). Trimming cost V 3 bases and J 5 bases, with 16 bases left between them. This CDR3 region has 16 residues. In DNA, the CDR3 is TGTGCCAGTAGTATTTCGGGGGCAGGGGGGACCGGGGAGCTGTTTTTT. Amino acid sequence: CASSISGAGGTGELFF.

The chain employs TRBV4-2 and TRBJ1-2; the D gene is possibly TRBD1 (6 bases). The V gene's germline CDR1 is LGHNA and CDR2 YNFKEQ. The CDR3 contains 15 residues. Trimming shortened V by 4 bases and J by 4 bases, and 16 bases separated the two germline ends. CDR3: CASSRVQGDLYGYTF. Here the CDR3 DNA reads TGTGCCAGCAGCCGGGTACAGGGCGATCTCTATGGCTACACCTTC.

This chain joins TRBV5-1 and TRBJ1-2; maybe TRBD1 (5 bases). V lost 8 bases to trimming and J lost 8 bases, with 22 bases between them. Germline V gives CDR1 SGHRS, CDR2 YFSETQ. The CDR3 contains 14 residues. As DNA, the CDR3 is TGCGCCAGTAAGCTCGGGGACTCTGGCCCAGGCTACACCTTC. It specifies CASKLGDSGPGYTF.

The V and J genes are TRBV5-4 and TRBJ2-7; D is ambiguous. CDR1 and CDR2 from the germline V gene are SGHNT and YYREEE (reference sequence). Trimming stripped 4 bases from V and 1 base from J, with 9 bases between. The CDR3 loop spans 13 amino acids. CDR3 sequence: CASSKDPSYEQYF. The CDR3 bases are TGTGCCAGCAGCAAAGACCCTTCCTACGAGCAGTACTTC.

The CDR3 DNA reads as TGCGCCAGCAGCTTGGGGGTTTGGGGTGGACCCCTCCACTTT. This translates into CASSLGVWGGPLHF. The rearrangement uses TRBV5-1 and TRBJ1-6; D gene ambiguous. Germline V gene sequence: CDR1 SGHRS, CDR2 YFSETQ. The CDR3 is 14 residues long. The germline V and J ends were trimmed by 0 bases and 12 bases, with 13 bases remaining between them.

V and J are TRBV14 and TRBJ1-2; 7 bases match TRBD1. The CDR3 runs 15 residues. V shed 4 bases, J shed 0 bases, and the junction held 5 bases outside the gene matches. Germline lookup yields CDR1 SGHDN and CDR2 FVKESK. The CDR3 is CASSLRTGPNYGYTF. CDR3 coding DNA: TGTGCCAGCAGCCTTCGGACAGGACCTAACTATGGCTACACCTTC.

This clone showed up just once. J is TRBJ2-4 and V is TRBV5-4; D not certain. Germline V gene data show CDR1 as SGHNT and CDR2 as YYREEE (reference sequence). There are 17 residues in the CDR3. The V end was cut by 4 bases, the J end by 9 bases, with 26 bases between. The CDR3 spells CASSPKFPTGPEIIQYF. The CDR3 DNA sequence: TGTGCCAGCAGCCCCAAGTTCCCAACTGGCCCCGAGATCATTCAGTACTTC.

This chain links TRBV25-1 with TRBJ2-3; 8 nucleotides match TRBD2. CDR1 and CDR2 from the germline V gene are MGHDK and SYGVNS. The ends lost 4 bases at V and 5 bases at J; junction bases unmatched: 8. The CDR3 runs to 15 residues. The chain's CDR3 is CASSVGTRAKDTQYF. CDR3 nucleotides: TGTGCCAGCAGTGTAGGGACTAGAGCTAAAGATACGCAGTATTTT.

The J gene is TRBJ1-6, the V gene TRBV6-6, with 7 bases lining up with TRBD1. Per germline, CDR1 MNHNY and CDR2 SVGAGI (reference sequence). The CDR3 extends over 16 amino acids. V lost 0 bases, J lost 7 bases, and 6 bases stayed unmatched. For the CDR3, the DNA is TGTGCCAGCAGTTACTCGAGGGGACAGCGAAATTCACCCCTCCACTTT. It specifies CASSYSRGQRNSPLHF.

The rearrangement uses TRBV11-2 and TRBJ1-5; D perhaps matches TRBD1 (5 bases). CDR1 and CDR2 (germline): SGHAT, FQNNGV. V lost 5 bases and J lost 7, with 18 bases in between. This CDR3 comprises 15 residues. This CDR3 reads CASSQRRGIGQPQHF. In DNA, the CDR3 is TGTGCCAGCAGCCAAAGGCGGGGGATTGGGCAGCCCCAGCATTTT.

The J gene is TRBJ2-5, the V gene TRBV2; 8 bases align to TRBD2. The J call may be incorrect, as the DNA end agrees better with TRBJ2-7. CDR1 is SNHLY, CDR2 FYNNEI, per germline. The CDR3 runs 15 residues. The DNA of the CDR3 is TGTGCCAGCCGGGAGGGGGTCGTTTCCGGCTACGAGCAGTACTTC. Translation: CASREGVVSGYEQYF.

The chain employs TRBV5-6 and TRBJ2-4; D assignment may be TRBD1 or TRBD2 (5 bases each). This CDR3 has 12 residues. CDR1 is SGHDT and CDR2 is YYEEEE in the germline V gene. V lost 2 bases, J lost 8 bases, and 8 bases lay in between. For the CDR3, the DNA is TGTGCCAGCAGCTTTGGGGGAGACATTCAGTACTTC. Translated, it gives CASSFGGDIQYF.

This clone was detected a few times. This chain links TRBV4-1 with TRBJ1-1; TRBD1 matches at 7 bases. With 3 bases clipped from V and 6 bases from J, the junction kept 7 bases outside the gene matches. The CDR3 contains 14 residues. Germline V gene data show CDR1 as MGHRA and CDR2 as YSYEKL. The CDR3 DNA follows: TGCGCCAGCAGCCAGTTGACAGGGTCTGCTGAAGCTTTCTTT. It encodes CASSQLTGSAEAFF.

The CDR3: CARTSGESNEQFF. The CDR3 DNA is TGTGCCAGAACTAGCGGGGAGTCCAATGAGCAGTTCTTC. The chain joins TRBV6-4 to TRBJ2-1, with 10 bases matching TRBD2. The CDR3 loop spans 13 amino acids. CDR1 is MRHNA and CDR2 is SNTAGT in the germline V gene. Trimming cost V 9 bases and J 6 bases; bases outside gene matches: 5.

The gene calls are TRBV7-9 and TRBJ2-5; D is uncertain. Trimming stripped 0 bases from V and 4 bases from J, with 12 bases between. CDR1 and CDR2 from the germline V gene are SEHNR and FQNEAQ (reference sequence). This CDR3 is 15 amino acids long. CDR3 residues: CASSLAGQVGETQYF. The CDR3 DNA follows: TGTGCCAGCAGCTTAGCAGGGCAAGTCGGAGAGACCCAGTACTTC.